A selection of T cell receptor beta chains follows, all from one sample in a study of blood T cell repertoires in COVID-19. TCRdb's copy holds only in-frame clones and misses some; the assay was immunoSEQ multiplex PCR. The profile shows around 310,000 clones, 90% of them singletons. The sample consisted of peripheral blood. These TCRs come from a woman aged 40 to 50 with COVID-19, enrolled during active disease. The CDR3 runs from the conserved cysteine through the conserved F or W. D genes are given only for firm matches. Rows may omit the clone size; those that give it use once, few, many or a size class.

TRBD2 | - | TRBJ2-1 | TRBV27 | CASSHILAGGRMSNEQFF | TGTGCCAGCAGCCACATCCTAGCGGGAGGGCGTATGAGCAATGAGCAGTTCTTC
- | - | TRBJ1-1 | TRBV6-5 | CASSPTVNTEAFF | TGTGCCAGCAGCCCCACAGTGAACACTGAAGCTTTCTTT
- | few | TRBJ2-1 | TRBV15 | CATSRASGTANEQFF | TGTGCCACCAGCAGAGCTTCGGGGACTGCAAATGAGCAGTTCTTC
- | - | TRBJ2-3 | TRBV5-1 | CASSLGATDTQYF | TGCGCCAGCAGCTTGGGCGCAACAGATACGCAGTATTTT
- | once | TRBJ2-7 | TRBV27 | CASRRTGSHEQYF | TGTGCCAGCCGAAGAACAGGGTCCCACGAGCAGTACTTC
- | - | TRBJ2-2 | TRBV7-2 | CASRPNRTPGELFF | TGTGCCAGCAGACCCAACAGGACCCCCGGGGAGCTGTTTTTT
- | - | TRBJ2-5 | TRBV2 | CASNSGGRWETQYF | TGTGCCAGCAACTCAGGTGGTCGGTGGGAGACCCAGTACTTC
TRBD1 | - | TRBJ2-7 | TRBV7-3 | CASSLFTGQGIEQYF | TGTGCCAGCAGCTTATTTACGGGACAGGGGATCGAGCAGTACTTC
TRBD2 | - | TRBJ2-3 | TRBV5-1 | CASSSYRTSGGTDTQYF | TGCGCCAGCAGCTCCTACCGAACTAGCGGGGGAACAGATACGCAGTATTTT
- | - | TRBJ2-1 | TRBV20-1 | CSAAGPDEQFF | TGCAGTGCGGCAGGGCCCGATGAGCAGTTCTTC
TRBD2 | - | TRBJ2-3 | TRBV10-3 | CAISWTSASTDTQYF | TGTGCCATCTCCTGGACTAGCGCGAGCACAGATACGCAGTATTTT
- | - | TRBJ2-5 | TRBV19 | CASSNPTTAQETQYF | TGTGCCAGTAGTAACCCGACAACGGCACAAGAGACCCAGTACTTC
TRBD2 | - | TRBJ2-3 | TRBV10-2 | CASSEAGTSGRNTDTQYF | TGCGCCAGCAGTGAGGCCGGTACTAGCGGGAGGAATACAGATACGCAGTATTTT
- | few | TRBJ1-4 | TRBV6-1 | CASSEGTYTTNEKLFF | TGTGCCAGCAGTGAAGGGACTTACACAACTAATGAAAAACTGTTTTTT
- | - | TRBJ1-2 | TRBV19 | CASSIASNYGYTF | TGTGCCAGTAGTATTGCGTCTAACTATGGCTACACCTTC
TRBD1 | - | TRBJ1-5 | TRBV19 | CASSIRGGRGQPQHF | TGTGCCAGTAGTATCAGAGGGGGCAGAGGTCAGCCCCAGCATTTT
- | - | TRBJ1-5 | TRBV7-9 | CASSPVTGNQPQHF | TGTGCCAGCAGCCCGGTGACGGGAAATCAGCCCCAGCATTTT
- | - | TRBJ1-5 | TRBV7-9 | CASSWGGQIKNQPQHF | TGTGCCAGCAGCTGGGGCGGACAGATAAAAAATCAGCCCCAGCATTTT
- | - | TRBJ2-1 | TRBV9 | CASSVELNNEQFF | TGTGCCAGCAGCGTAGAACTAAACAATGAGCAGTTCTTC
TRBD2 | - | TRBJ2-5 | TRBV30 | CAWSSGLAETQYF | TGTGCCTGGTCATCCGGACTAGCGGAGACCCAGTACTTC
- | - | TRBJ1-2 | TRBV27 | CATFSGRAPSYGYTF | TGTGCCACCTTCTCCGGCAGGGCCCCAAGCTATGGCTACACCTTC
TRBD2 | - | TRBJ2-2 | TRBV18 | CASSPSGSLDGELFF | TGTGCCAGCTCACCGAGCGGGAGTTTGGACGGGGAGCTGTTTTTT
TRBD2 | - | TRBJ2-1 | TRBV6-5 | CASSYSSGKYNEQFF | TGTGCCAGCAGTTACTCTAGCGGGAAGTACAATGAGCAGTTCTTC
- | - | TRBJ2-6 | TRBV6-4 | CASSDVADGANVLTF | TGTGCCAGCAGTGACGTGGCGGATGGGGCCAACGTCCTGACTTTC
TRBD1 | - | TRBJ1-1 | TRBV10-3 | CAISGTGLLTEAFF | TGTGCCATCAGTGGGACAGGGCTGCTTACTGAAGCTTTCTTT
- | - | TRBJ2-1 | TRBV7-2 | CASSPHPRANEQFF | TGTGCCAGCAGCCCACACCCTCGTGCCAATGAGCAGTTCTTC
- | - | TRBJ1-3 | TRBV12-3/TRBV12-4 | CASARYGNTIYF | TGTGCCAGCGCTAGGTATGGAAACACCATATATTTT
- | - | TRBJ2-7 | TRBV6-5 | CASSYDLAYEQYF | TGTGCCAGCAGTTACGATCTAGCCTACGAGCAGTACTTC
- | once | TRBJ1-1 | TRBV6-5 | CASSYPGDTEAFF | TGTGCCAGCAGTTACCCGGGTGATACTGAAGCTTTCTTT
TRBD2 | - | TRBJ2-1 | TRBV25-1 | CASSEGGYEQFF | TGTGCCAGCAGTGAGGGGGGGTATGAGCAGTTCTTC
TRBD2 | - | TRBJ2-3 | TRBV28 | CASSLRESRGGRDTQYF | TGTGCCAGCAGTTTACGGGAAAGTCGGGGGGGCCGGGATACGCAGTATTTT
- | - | TRBJ1-2 | TRBV6-5 | CASSYSHSLPAGYTF | TGTGCCAGCAGTTACTCTCACAGCCTCCCTGCAGGCTACACCTTC
TRBD1 | - | TRBJ1-1 | TRBV11-3 | CASSFTGQGGTEAFF | TGTGCCAGCAGCTTTACAGGACAGGGGGGGACTGAAGCTTTCTTT
- | - | TRBJ2-2 | TRBV11-3 | CASSQGGVGTGELFF | TGTGCCAGCAGCCAAGGGGGAGTCGGCACCGGGGAGCTGTTTTTT
- | - | TRBJ2-3 | TRBV29-1 | CSEKGGTDTQYF | TGCAGCGAAAAGGGAGGAACAGATACGCAGTATTTT
- | - | TRBJ2-1 | TRBV2 | CASSEASSGGYNEQFF | TGTGCCAGCAGTGAAGCATCCAGCGGAGGCTACAATGAGCAGTTCTTC
- | once | TRBJ1-5 | TRBV5-8 | CASSFNNQPQHF | TGTGCCAGCAGCTTTAACAATCAGCCCCAGCATTTT